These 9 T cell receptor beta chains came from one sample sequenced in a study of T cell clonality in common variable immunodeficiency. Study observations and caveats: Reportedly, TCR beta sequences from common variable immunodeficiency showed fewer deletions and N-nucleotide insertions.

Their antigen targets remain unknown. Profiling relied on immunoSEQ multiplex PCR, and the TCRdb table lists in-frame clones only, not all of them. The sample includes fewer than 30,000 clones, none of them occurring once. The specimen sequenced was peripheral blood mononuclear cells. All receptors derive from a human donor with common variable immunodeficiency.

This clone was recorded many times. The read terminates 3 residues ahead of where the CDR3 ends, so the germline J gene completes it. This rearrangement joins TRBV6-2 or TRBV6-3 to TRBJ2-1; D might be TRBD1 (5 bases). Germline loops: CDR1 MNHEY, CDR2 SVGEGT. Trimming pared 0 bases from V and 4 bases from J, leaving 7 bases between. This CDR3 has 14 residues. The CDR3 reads CASSYSGEYNEQFF. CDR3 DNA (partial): TGTGCCAGCAGTTACTCAGGGGAATACAATGAG.

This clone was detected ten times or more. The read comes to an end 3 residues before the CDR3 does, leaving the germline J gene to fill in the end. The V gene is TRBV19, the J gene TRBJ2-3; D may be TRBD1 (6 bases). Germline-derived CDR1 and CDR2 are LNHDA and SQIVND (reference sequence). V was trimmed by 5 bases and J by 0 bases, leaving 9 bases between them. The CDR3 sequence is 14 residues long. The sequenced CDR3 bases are TGTGCCAGTAGTTGGACAGCTAGCACAGATACG. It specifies CASSWTASTDT. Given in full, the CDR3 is CASSWTASTDTQYF.

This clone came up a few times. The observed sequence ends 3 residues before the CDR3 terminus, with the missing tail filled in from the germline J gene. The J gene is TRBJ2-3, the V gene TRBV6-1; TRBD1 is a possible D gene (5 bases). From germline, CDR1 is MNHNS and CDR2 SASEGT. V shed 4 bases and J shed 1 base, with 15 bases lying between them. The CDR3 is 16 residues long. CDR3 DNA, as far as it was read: TGTGCCAGCAGTGCCCAAGACAGTTTAGGCACAGATACG. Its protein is CASSAQDSLGTDT. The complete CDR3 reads CASSAQDSLGTDTQYF.

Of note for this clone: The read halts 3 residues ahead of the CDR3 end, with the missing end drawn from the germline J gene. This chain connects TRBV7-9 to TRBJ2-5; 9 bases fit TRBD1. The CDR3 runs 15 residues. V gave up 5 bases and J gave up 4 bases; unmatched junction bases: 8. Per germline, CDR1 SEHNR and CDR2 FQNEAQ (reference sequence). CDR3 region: CASSPRTGVLETQYF. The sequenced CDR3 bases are TGTGCCAGCAGCCCCAGGACAGGGGTGCTAGAGACC.

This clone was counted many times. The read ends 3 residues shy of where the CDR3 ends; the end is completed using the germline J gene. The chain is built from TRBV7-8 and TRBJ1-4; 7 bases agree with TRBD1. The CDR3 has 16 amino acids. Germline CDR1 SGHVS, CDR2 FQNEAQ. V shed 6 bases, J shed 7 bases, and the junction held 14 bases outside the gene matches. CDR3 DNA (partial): TGTGCCAGCAGACCCTATTCCCGGGACAGTCTTGAAAAA. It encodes CASRPYSRDSLEK. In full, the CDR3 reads CASRPYSRDSLEKLFF.

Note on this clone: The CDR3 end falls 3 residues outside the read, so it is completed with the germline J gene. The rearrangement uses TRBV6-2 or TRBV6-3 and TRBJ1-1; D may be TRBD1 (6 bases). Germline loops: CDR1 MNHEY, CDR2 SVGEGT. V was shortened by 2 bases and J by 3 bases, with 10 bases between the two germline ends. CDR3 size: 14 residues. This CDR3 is CASSYLGADTEAFF. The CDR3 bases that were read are TGTGCCAGCAGTTACCTGGGGGCTGACACTGAA.

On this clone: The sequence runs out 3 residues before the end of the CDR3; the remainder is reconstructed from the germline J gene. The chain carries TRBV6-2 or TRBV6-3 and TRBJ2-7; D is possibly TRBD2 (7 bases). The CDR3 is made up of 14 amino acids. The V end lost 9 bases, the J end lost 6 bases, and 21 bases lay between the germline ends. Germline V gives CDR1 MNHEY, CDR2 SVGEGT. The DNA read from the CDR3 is TGTGCCAGTTTCTCCCCAGGGCGGGGGCTCGAG. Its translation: CASFSPGRGLE. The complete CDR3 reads CASFSPGRGLEQYF.

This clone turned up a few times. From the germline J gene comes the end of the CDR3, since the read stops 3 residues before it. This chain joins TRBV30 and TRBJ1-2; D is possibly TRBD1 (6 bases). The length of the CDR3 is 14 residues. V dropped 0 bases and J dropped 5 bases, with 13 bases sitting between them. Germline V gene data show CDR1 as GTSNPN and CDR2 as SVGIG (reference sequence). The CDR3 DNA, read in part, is TGTGCCTGGAGTGTACTAGGGACAACTTATGGC. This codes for CAWSVLGTTYG. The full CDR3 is CAWSVLGTTYGYTF.

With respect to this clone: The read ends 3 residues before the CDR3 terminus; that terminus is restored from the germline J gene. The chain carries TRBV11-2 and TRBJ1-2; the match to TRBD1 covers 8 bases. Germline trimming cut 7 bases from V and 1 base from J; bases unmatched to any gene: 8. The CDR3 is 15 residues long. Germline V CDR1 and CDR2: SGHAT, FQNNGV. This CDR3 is CASKGAGGRNYGYTF. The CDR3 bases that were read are TGTGCCAGCAAAGGGGCAGGGGGCCGTAACTATGGC.